This TCR beta chain was sequenced in a study of blood T cell repertoires in COVID-19. CDR3 length equals 12 residues. The germline CDR1 and CDR2 sequences are GTSNPN and SVGIG (reference sequence). Trimming pared 0 bases from V and 4 bases from J, leaving 7 bases between. Here immunoSEQ multiplex PCR was the method, and the copy in TCRdb shows in-frame clones only, minus some. The sample yields about 50,000 clones, around 80% seen once. V is TRBV30 and J is TRBJ2-7; D remains unclear. Sequenced: peripheral blood. The TCR originated in a man aged 70 or older with acute or convalescent COVID-19. The CDR3 nucleotides are TGTGCCTGGAGTGTACGAGAATACGAGCAGTACTTC. Encoded protein: CAWSVREYEQYF.